This TCR beta chain is from a study of blood T cells in healthy people across ages. Turning to the study itself: There was about one barcoded beta molecule captured by template switching per two T cells.

PCR was performed a second time for about 7 to 12 cycles using a sample-barcoded 5' primer and a J-beta primer mix. TCRdb fed the 5' RACE reads into MiXCR, producing one record per CDR3 protein. In the table there are 1.5 million to 2 million distinct CDR3 sequences, under 30% of which are singletons. CDR1 and CDR2 (germline): DFQATT, SNEGSKA (reference sequence). This CDR3 is built from 14 residues. The V segment lost 6 bases and the J segment 1 base; nucleotides outside the gene matches: 6. The receptor was derived from a woman under 40 in good health. Material: blood. The chain uses TRBV20-1 and TRBJ1-1; 9 bases match TRBD1. Here the CDR3 DNA reads TGCAGTGCCGAGCGGGACAGGGCGAACACTGAAGCTTTCTTT. Its protein product is CSAERDRANTEAFF.